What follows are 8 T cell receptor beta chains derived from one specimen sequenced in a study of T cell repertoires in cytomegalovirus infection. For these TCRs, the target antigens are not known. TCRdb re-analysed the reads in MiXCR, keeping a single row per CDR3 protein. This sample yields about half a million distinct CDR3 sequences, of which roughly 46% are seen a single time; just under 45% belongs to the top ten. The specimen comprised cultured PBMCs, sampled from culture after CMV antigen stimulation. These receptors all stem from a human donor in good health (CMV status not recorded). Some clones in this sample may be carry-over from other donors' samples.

CDR3 sequence reads: CASSILAGGEDEQYF. Here the CDR3 DNA reads TGCGCCAGCAGCATCTTAGCGGGAGGGGAGGACGAGCAGTACTTC. The V gene is TRBV5-1, the J gene TRBJ2-7, with TRBD2 identical over 11 bases. J gave up 5 bases and V 4 bases, and 8 bases lay outside the gene matches. This CDR3 region has 15 residues. Germline assignment: CDR1 SGHRS and CDR2 YFSETQ. Variable domain in full (rest from reference TRBV5-1 and TRBJ2-7): KAGVTQTPRYLIKTRGQQVTLSCSPISGHRSVSWYQQTPGQGLQFLFEYFSETQRNKGNFPGRFSGRQFSNSRSEMNVSTLELGDSALYLCASSILAGGEDEQYFGPGTRLTVT.

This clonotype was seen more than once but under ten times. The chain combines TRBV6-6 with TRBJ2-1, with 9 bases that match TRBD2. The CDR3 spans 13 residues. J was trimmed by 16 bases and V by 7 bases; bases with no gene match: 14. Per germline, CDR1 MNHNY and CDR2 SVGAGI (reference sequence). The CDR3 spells CASTDRLAGWNFF. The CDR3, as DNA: TGTGCCAGCACCGACCGGCTAGCGGGATGGAACTTCTTC.

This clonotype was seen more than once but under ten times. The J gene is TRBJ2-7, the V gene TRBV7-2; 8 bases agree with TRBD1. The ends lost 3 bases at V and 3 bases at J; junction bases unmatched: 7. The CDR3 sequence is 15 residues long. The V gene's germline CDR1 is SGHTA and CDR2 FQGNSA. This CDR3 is CASSFRRDRLYEQYF. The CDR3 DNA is TGTGCCAGCAGCTTCCGCCGGGACAGGCTCTACGAGCAGTACTTC. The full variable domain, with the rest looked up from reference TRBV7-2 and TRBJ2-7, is GAGVSQSPSNKVTEKGKDVELRCDPISGHTALYWYRQSLGQGLEFLIYFQGNSAPDKSGLPSDRFSAERTGGSVSTLTIQRTQQEDSAVYLCASSFRRDRLYEQYFGPGTRLTVT.

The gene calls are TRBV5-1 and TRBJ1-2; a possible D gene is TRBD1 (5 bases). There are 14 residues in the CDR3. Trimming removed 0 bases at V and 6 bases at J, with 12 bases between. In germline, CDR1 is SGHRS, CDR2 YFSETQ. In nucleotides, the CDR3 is TGCGCCAGCAGCTTGGCCGGGAGGGGTGATGGCTACACCTTC. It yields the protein CASSLAGRGDGYTF.

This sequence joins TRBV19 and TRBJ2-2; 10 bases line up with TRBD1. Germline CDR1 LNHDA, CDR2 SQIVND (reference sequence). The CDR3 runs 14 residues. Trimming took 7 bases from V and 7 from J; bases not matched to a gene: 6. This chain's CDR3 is CASTPTGGRGELFF. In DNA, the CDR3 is TGTGCCAGTACCCCGACAGGGGGCCGCGGGGAGCTGTTTTTT.

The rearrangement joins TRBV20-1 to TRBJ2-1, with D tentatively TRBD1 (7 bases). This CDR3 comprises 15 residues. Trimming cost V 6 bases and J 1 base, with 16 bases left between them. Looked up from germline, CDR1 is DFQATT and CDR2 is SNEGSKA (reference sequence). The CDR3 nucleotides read TGCAGTGCCAGGGGGGTGGTGGGGTCCTACAATGAGCAGTTCTTC. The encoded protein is CSARGVVGSYNEQFF.

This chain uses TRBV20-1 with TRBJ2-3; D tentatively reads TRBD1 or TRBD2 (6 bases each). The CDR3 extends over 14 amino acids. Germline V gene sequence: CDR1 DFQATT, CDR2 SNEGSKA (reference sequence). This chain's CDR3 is CSPKGGLSTDTQYF. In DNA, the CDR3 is TGCAGCCCTAAGGGGGGCCTTAGCACAGATACGCAGTATTTT.

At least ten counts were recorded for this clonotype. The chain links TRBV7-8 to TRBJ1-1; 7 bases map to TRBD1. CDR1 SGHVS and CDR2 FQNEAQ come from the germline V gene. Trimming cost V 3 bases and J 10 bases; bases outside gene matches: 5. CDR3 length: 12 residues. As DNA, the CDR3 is TGTGCCAGCAGCTTCGACAGGGTTGGAGCTTTCTTT. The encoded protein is CASSFDRVGAFF.